A selection of T cell receptor beta chains follows, all from one sample in a study of Graves' ophthalmopathy and Graves' hyperthyroidism. MiXCR was run by TCRdb on the multiplex PCR reads, yielding one entry per CDR3 protein. The data contain 300,000 to 400,000 distinct CDR3 sequences, roughly 15% of them singletons. Specimen: peripheral blood. Source of these receptors: an adult woman with stable Graves' hyperthyroidism. CDR3s include the opening cysteine and the closing phenylalanine or tryptophan. D genes are given only for firm matches.

TRBJ2-5 TRBD2 13 TRBV25-1 CASMLSGSQTQYF
TRBJ2-7 TRBD1 15 TRBV29-1 CSVPQGPDRGGEQYF
TRBJ2-2 NA 13 TRBV18 CASSTLSTGELFF
TRBJ1-1 NA 14 TRBV6-1 CASSEDREDTEAFF
TRBJ2-2 NA 14 TRBV29-1 CSAGQTASTGELFF
TRBJ1-4 NA 15 TRBV28 CASSLMGRINEKLFF
TRBJ2-7 TRBD2 13 TRBV2 CASSGPAGYEQYF
TRBJ2-7 TRBD1 15 TRBV12-3/TRBV12-4 CASSLARQGSYEQYF
TRBJ1-5 NA 14 TRBV12-3/TRBV12-4 CASSRGQSYQPQHF
TRBJ1-2 NA 16 TRBV11-1 CASSLEVPGPNYGYTF
TRBJ1-1 NA 16 TRBV13 CASSSGRTLSGTEAFF
TRBJ2-7 TRBD1 16 TRBV6-1 CASTLERTGGAYEQYF
TRBJ1-1 NA 13 TRBV29-1 CSVGDGDRAEAFF
TRBJ2-2 NA 16 TRBV3-1 CASSQGKLGVVGELFF
TRBJ1-5 NA 15 TRBV28 CASSSLGGGYQPQHF
TRBJ2-7 NA 16 TRBV2 CASISIGQGTTYEQYF
TRBJ1-2 TRBD1 16 TRBV18 CASSEFTGGVNYGYTF
TRBJ2-7 TRBD1 13 TRBV3-1 CASSQQGVNEQYF
TRBJ2-7 NA 12 TRBV29-1 CSVRLTSWEQYF
TRBJ2-7 NA 18 TRBV28 CASSPAKGDGGVPYEQYF
TRBJ2-3 NA 12 TRBV29-1 CSVGSSLGVQYF
TRBJ2-7 NA 13 TRBV6-5 CASSYSGTFEQYF
TRBJ2-7 TRBD1 17 TRBV18 CASSPPGLGTAIYEQYF
TRBJ2-7 TRBD1 15 TRBV6-5 CASSLYGDRPYEQYF
TRBJ1-5 NA 15 TRBV6-2/TRBV6-3 CASTSRGPSNQPQHF
TRBJ1-2 NA 15 TRBV12-3/TRBV12-4 CASSLRVAGDYGYTF
TRBJ2-7 TRBD1 15 TRBV2 CASTMPGTGAEEQYF